This T cell receptor (beta chain) was obtained from a study of cytomegalovirus exposure and HLA in healthy donors. The germline V and J ends were trimmed by 2 bases and 3 bases, with 11 bases remaining between them. Per germline, CDR1 LNHDA and CDR2 SQIVND (reference sequence). This CDR3 is 14 amino acids long. In the PCR, 60 Vbeta and 13 Jbeta primers were used. TCRdb keeps only in-frame clones here, not all; method: immunoSEQ multiplex PCR. The data show 100,000 to 140,000 clones, approximately 74% seen once. Sequenced material: PBMCs. The clonotype originates from a woman between 40 and 55 years old in good health and CMV-seropositive. V and J are TRBV19 and TRBJ2-7; tentatively, D is TRBD2 (7 bases). CDR3 sequence (DNA): TGTGCCAGTAGTATACAGGGGAGGGACTACGAGCAGTACTTC. It is translated as CASSIQGRDYEQYF. Full variable domain (rest looked up from reference TRBV19 and TRBJ2-7): DGGITQSPKYLFRKEGQNVTLSCEQNLNHDAMYWYRQDPGQGLRLIYYSQIVNDFQKGDIAEGYSVSREKKESFPLTVTSAQKNPTAFYLCASSIQGRDYEQYFGPGTRLTVT.